This T cell receptor beta chain was captured by sequencing in a study of blood T cells in healthy people across ages. Study-wide background: The capture of about one barcoded beta molecule per two T cells was achieved by template switching.

Through a sample-barcoded 5' primer and a J-beta primer mix, a second PCR was run for roughly 6 to 11 cycles. Via MiXCR, TCRdb re-called the 5' RACE reads, giving one row per CDR3 protein. The data contain 1.5 million or so distinct CDR3 sequences, approximately 40% of them singletons. The CDR3 covers 12 residues. Germline loops: CDR1 DFQATT, CDR2 SNEGSKA (reference sequence). With respect to this clonotype: The antigen is not known. The junction does not match germline at one end; this may be a read error.

Study-level findings and limits: A greater number of naive CD4+ cells and higher diversity distinguished long-lived donors from aged donors.

Sequencing was carried out using blood. V usage is TRBV20-1 and J usage is TRBJ1-2; 8 bases agree with TRBD1. The sequence was obtained from a woman aged 18-29 years in good health. CDR3 residues: CGALTGAAGYTF. The CDR3 DNA sequence: TGCGGTGCTCTGACAGGGGCAGCTGGCTACACCTTC.